Below, one T cell receptor beta chain is given with its context. The data were taken from a study of cytomegalovirus exposure and HLA in healthy donors. 60 Vbeta and 13 Jbeta primers were used in PCR. TCRdb's copy holds only in-frame clones and misses some; the assay was immunoSEQ multiplex PCR. The data hold roughly 120,000 clones, with about 80% observed a single time. The clonotype was recovered from a man aged 30-40 years in good health and CMV-seronegative. Specimen: PBMCs.

CDR3 in amino acids: CASSLTGGNYGYTF. The CDR3 DNA sequence: TGCGCCAGCAGCTTGACAGGGGGGAACTATGGCTACACCTTC. V is TRBV5-1 and J is TRBJ1-2; 8 bases are shared with TRBD1. CDR3 length: 14 residues. V lost 1 base, J lost 2 bases, and 1 base stayed unmatched. Germline V lookup: CDR1 SGHRS, CDR2 YFSETQ. Filled out from reference TRBV5-1 and TRBJ1-2, the complete variable domain reads KAGVTQTPRYLIKTRGQQVTLSCSPISGHRSVSWYQQTPGQGLQFLFEYFSETQRNKGNFPGRFSGRQFSNSRSEMNVSTLELGDSALYLCASSLTGGNYGYTFGSGTRLTVV.